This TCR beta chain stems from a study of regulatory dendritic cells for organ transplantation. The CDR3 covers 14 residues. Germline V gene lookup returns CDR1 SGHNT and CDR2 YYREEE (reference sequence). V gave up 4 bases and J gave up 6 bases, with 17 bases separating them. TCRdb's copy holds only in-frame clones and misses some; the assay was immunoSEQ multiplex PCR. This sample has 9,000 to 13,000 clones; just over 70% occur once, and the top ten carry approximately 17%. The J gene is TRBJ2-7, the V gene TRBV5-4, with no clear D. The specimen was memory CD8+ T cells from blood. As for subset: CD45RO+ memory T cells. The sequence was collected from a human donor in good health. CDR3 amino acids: CASSLSPRLGEQYF. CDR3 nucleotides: TGTGCCAGCAGCCTGAGCCCTCGACTGGGCGAGCAGTACTTC.